The subject of this entry is one TCR beta chain. Its cognate antigen is unknown. These data belong to a study of CD8+CD57+ T cells in acquired aplastic anemia. Study information: DNA recovered from sorted CD4+ and CD8+ cells had a mean of 3.2 ug.

Study-level findings and limits: The number of CD8+ CDR3 sequences shared by patients and controls was 25 to 35.

Template material for TCR beta VDJ and CDR3 profiling consisted of genomic DNA. TCRdb re-analysed the reads in MiXCR, keeping a single row per CDR3 protein. The sample contains about half a million distinct CDR3 sequences, around 30% of which appear only once. All sequencing subjects had displayed CD8+CD57+ cell expansion on flow cytometry. Patients, without exception, had severe acquired aplastic anemia. The sample comprised sorted CD4+, CD8+, or CD8+CD57+ T cells (not recorded which) from PBMCs. The TCR sequence derives from a human donor with aplastic anemia.

The CDR3 DNA is TGTGCCAGCAGTTTAGTACCGGGGGCCGGCAATCAGCCCCAGCATTTT. Encoded protein: CASSLVPGAGNQPQHF. The chain recombines TRBV12-3 or TRBV12-4 with TRBJ1-5; D possibly corresponds to TRBD1 (6 bases). Trimming cost V 1 base and J 2 bases, with 12 bases left between them. The CDR3 sequence is 16 residues long.